Below, one T cell receptor beta chain is given with its context. As yet, its antigen is unknown. Likely a read error: the CDR3 ends without its conserved phenylalanine or tryptophan. The limits of the CDR3 on the DNA are not certain, so only TCRdb's listed CDR3 is given. 60 Vbeta and 13 Jbeta primers were used in PCR. Profiled with immunoSEQ multiplex PCR; TCRdb holds only in-frame clones, not every one. Of around 200,000 clones listed, roughly 80% were seen once; the top ten hold roughly 6.3%. The entry originates in a study of cytomegalovirus exposure and HLA in healthy donors. Study context: About 80 million unique TCRs from HLA-typed donors made up an early data release.

Broader study findings: Sequencing likely generated an artifact that appeared as a cluster of highly shared sequence variants. A link between a missense DCLRE1C variant and TCR beta V- and J-gene trimming emerged from a later analysis. Overall, approximately 150 TCR beta chains were annotated as cytomegalovirus-associated.

Source material: PBMCs. This receptor was identified in a man aged 35-49 years in good health and CMV-seropositive.

The CDR3 reads CASSEAGDRVGRSTL. The chain joins TRBV6-1 to TRBJ1-2; TRBD1 was called by the table and not checked on the DNA. Germline V gene lookup returns CDR1 MNHNS and CDR2 SASEGT. The CDR3 spans 15 amino acids, including both terminal residues.